These T cell receptor beta chains were read from a single sample in a study of blood T cell repertoires in COVID-19. Produced via immunoSEQ multiplex PCR; TCRdb's table is partial and in-frame only. The sample carries about 280,000 clones, under 90% recorded once. Sequenced input: peripheral blood. The receptors were sampled from a woman in her thirties or forties who had recovered from COVID-19. The CDR3 runs from the conserved cysteine through the conserved F or W. Fields, in order: clone size, J gene, D gene, V gene, CDR3 DNA, CDR3 protein. D genes are given only for firm matches. Size values are once, few and many counts, or a class for expanded clones, and some rows have none.

>NA|TRBJ2-4|TRBD2|TRBV7-9
TGTGCCAGCAGTTTGACTAGCGGGAGGGCCAAAAACATTCAGTACTTC
CASSLTSGRAKNIQYF
>NA|TRBJ2-1|TRBD2|TRBV29-1
TGCAGCGTTGTTCTAGGGACTAGCGACCCCCACAATGAGCAGTTCTTC
CSVVLGTSDPHNEQFF
>NA|TRBJ2-7|NA|TRBV3-1/TRBV3-2
TGTGCCAGCAGCCAAGAGGGGGGAACCTACGAGCAGTACTTC
CASSQEGGTYEQYF
>NA|TRBJ2-1|TRBD2|TRBV9
TGTGCCAGCAGCGTAGCGGGACTAGCGGCCAATGAGCAGTTCTTC
CASSVAGLAANEQFF
>NA|TRBJ2-1|NA|TRBV15
TGTGCCACCAGCAGAGCCGGGAATGAGCAGTTCTTC
CATSRAGNEQFF
>NA|TRBJ2-7|TRBD2|TRBV10-2
TGCGCGGCTAGCGGGACCTACGAGCAGTACTTC
CAASGTYEQYF
>NA|TRBJ2-2|NA|TRBV11-2
TGTGCCAGCAGCTTACTTAACTCCGGGGAGCTGTTTTTT
CASSLLNSGELFF
>NA|TRBJ2-3|NA|TRBV16
TGTGCCAGCAGCTCCCAGACTAGATCCCTAGATACGCAGTATTTT
CASSSQTRSLDTQYF
>NA|TRBJ2-3|NA|TRBV6-5
TGTGCCAGCAGTCAGACTAGCACAGATACGCAGTATTTT
CASSQTSTDTQYF
>many|TRBJ2-7|TRBD1|TRBV5-8
TGTGCCAGCAGCTTGGCCTCGGACAGGGCTCCCTACGAGCAGTACTTC
CASSLASDRAPYEQYF
>once|TRBJ2-7|TRBD2|TRBV15
TGTGCCACCAGCAGAGTGAGGGCTAGCGGGAGTCGGGGAGGAGAGCAGTACTTC
CATSRVRASGSRGGEQYF
>NA|TRBJ2-7|TRBD2|TRBV5-1
TGCGCCAGCAGCTTGGGAGGGACAGGACTAGCGGGAGCGTACGAGCAGTACTTC
CASSLGGTGLAGAYEQYF
>NA|TRBJ2-5|NA|TRBV7-6
TGTGCCAGCAGCTTAGCTGGACTTAACCAAGAGACCCAGTACTTC
CASSLAGLNQETQYF
>once|TRBJ2-1|NA|TRBV19
TGTGCCAGTAGTATATCGGGAGACAATGAGCAGTTCTTC
CASSISGDNEQFF
>NA|TRBJ2-1|TRBD1|TRBV19
TGTGCCAGTAGCCCGTCAATGTCCGGGACAGGGGTCGATGAGCAGTTCTTC
CASSPSMSGTGVDEQFF
>NA|TRBJ2-1|NA|TRBV30
TGTGCCTGGAGTGTTGGGGGGAAAAACAATGAGCAGTTCTTC
CAWSVGGKNNEQFF
>NA|TRBJ2-4|TRBD2|TRBV6-6
TGTGCCAGCAGTCCATACCTAGCGGGAGGGGGCAAAAACATTCAGTACTTC
CASSPYLAGGGKNIQYF
>NA|TRBJ1-2|NA|TRBV30
TGTGCCTGGAGTGTGGTAGGGGGTGGCTACACCTTC
CAWSVVGGGYTF
>NA|TRBJ1-2|TRBD1|TRBV10-2
TGCGCCAGCAGTGGACAGGGGTTGGCTAACTATGGCTACACCTTC
CASSGQGLANYGYTF
>NA|TRBJ2-1|TRBD2|TRBV2
TGTGCCAGCAGTGAAGCGCTAGCGGGAACGGTTGAGCAGTTCTTC
CASSEALAGTVEQFF